The 17 T cell receptor beta chains below were found in one sample sequenced in a study of blood T cell repertoires in COVID-19. Measured with immunoSEQ multiplex PCR; TCRdb has only the in-frame clones, and not every one. The sample holds around 250,000 clones, approximately 87% seen once. Material for sequencing was peripheral blood. These receptors were obtained from a human donor in a cohort sampled during active COVID-19.

The rearrangement uses TRBV5-1 and TRBJ2-7, with TRBD1 matching over 8 bases. V shed 0 bases, J shed 6 bases, and the junction held 8 bases outside the gene matches. CDR1 and CDR2 (germline): SGHRS, YFSETQ. The CDR3 totals 15 residues. CDR3 bases: TGCGCCAGCAGCTTGGCAGCCAGGGGGCGGACCGAGCAGTACTTC. This translates into CASSLAARGRTEQYF.

This chain connects TRBV5-6 to TRBJ2-1; TRBD1 agrees at 9 bases. V lost 0 bases, J lost 4 bases, and 8 bases stayed unmatched. Germline assignment: CDR1 SGHDT and CDR2 YYEEEE. The CDR3 loop spans 17 amino acids. The CDR3 DNA reads TGTGCCAGCAGCTTGGCGACCGGGACAGGGCGATACAATGAGCAGTTCTTC. The encoded protein is CASSLATGTGRYNEQFF.

CDR3 sequence reads: CASSPGQGRTEAFF. The CDR3 DNA follows: TGTGCCAGCAGCCCGGGACAGGGAAGAACTGAAGCTTTCTTT. The chain combines TRBV6-6 with TRBJ1-1; the match to TRBD1 covers 9 bases. The germline gives CDR1 MNHNY, CDR2 SVGAGI (reference sequence). The CDR3 has 14 residues. V shed 6 bases and J 5 bases; nucleotides not matched to a gene: 7.

The V and J genes are TRBV12-5 and TRBJ1-5, with no clear D. CDR1 is LGHNT, CDR2 FRNRAP, per germline. CDR3 length: 15 residues. The germline V and J ends were trimmed by 2 bases and 4 bases, with 12 bases remaining between them. This CDR3 is CASGLFGRENQPQHF. The CDR3, as DNA: TGTGCTAGTGGTTTGTTCGGACGGGAAAATCAGCCCCAGCATTTT.

The rearrangement uses TRBV3-1 (or the pseudogene TRBV3-2) and TRBJ2-1; 11 positions agree with TRBD2. The germline CDR1 and CDR2 sequences are LGHDT and YNNKEL (reference sequence). The CDR3 is 15 amino acids. V lost 4 bases to trimming and J lost 4 bases; unmatched junction nucleotides: 3. The chain's CDR3 is CASSPTSGSYNEQFF. As DNA, the CDR3 is TGTGCCAGCAGCCCTACTAGCGGGAGTTACAATGAGCAGTTCTTC.

The rearrangement links TRBV4-1 to TRBJ2-3, with a possible D match to TRBD2 (6 bases). CDR3 length: 17 amino acids. Trimming removed 0 bases from V and 1 base from J, with 14 bases in between. CDR1 and CDR2 (germline): MGHRA, YSYEKL. The CDR3 loop reads CASSQDRGVAGTDTQYF. The DNA for the CDR3 is TGCGCCAGCAGCCAAGATCGAGGGGTAGCGGGCACAGATACGCAGTATTTT.

The CDR3 loop is CASSQDFQRGGDVIQYF. CDR3 bases: TGTGCCAGCAGCCAAGATTTCCAGCGGGGGGGCGATGTCATTCAGTACTTC. This chain links TRBV3-1 (or the pseudogene TRBV3-2) with TRBJ2-4; 10 nucleotides match TRBD2. J lost 9 bases, V lost 0 bases, and 11 bases had no gene match. CDR1 is LGHDT and CDR2 is YNNKEL in the germline V gene (reference sequence). The CDR3 extends over 17 amino acids.

The chain couples TRBV19 to TRBJ1-2; 8 bases align to TRBD1. V trimming: 5 bases; J trimming: 8 bases; junction bases outside the gene matches: 13. The CDR3 length is 15 residues. CDR1 is LNHDA and CDR2 is SQIVND in the germline V gene (reference sequence). CDR3 protein: CASSPPGTGAGGYTF. DNA of the CDR3: TGTGCCAGTAGTCCTCCTGGGACAGGAGCCGGGGGCTACACCTTC.

The J gene is TRBJ1-2, the V gene TRBV2; D unclear. The germline V gene has CDR1 SNHLY and CDR2 FYNNEI. Trimming removed 4 bases from V and 4 bases from J, with 10 bases in between. The CDR3 is made up of 13 amino acids. CDR3 DNA sequence: TGTGCCAGCAGTGTGGGAGGGTCCTATGGCTACACCTTC. Its translation: CASSVGGSYGYTF.

The chain couples TRBV7-2 to TRBJ2-5; weak D call: TRBD1 (7 bases). Per germline, CDR1 SGHTA and CDR2 FQGNSA. The length of the CDR3 is 14 residues. V was pared by 8 bases and J by 3 bases, with 16 bases between. The CDR3 nucleotides are TGTGCCAGCTGCAGGGGGAGGCTAAAAGAGACCCAGTACTTC. It encodes CASCRGRLKETQYF.

The rearrangement links TRBV25-1 to TRBJ2-7; TRBD1 aligns across 8 bases. The V gene's germline CDR1 is MGHDK and CDR2 SYGVNS. V was clipped by 1 base and J by 2 bases; unmatched bases: 7. This CDR3 has 16 residues. The CDR3 DNA reads TGTGCCAGCAGTGAATTTGGGGGACAGGCCGCCTACGAGCAGTACTTC. Translated, it gives CASSEFGGQAAYEQYF.

The rearrangement joins TRBV10-2 to TRBJ1-1, with D tentatively TRBD1 (6 bases). CDR3 length: 14 amino acids. Germline lookup yields CDR1 WSHSY and CDR2 SAAADI. V was shortened by 6 bases and J by 4 bases, with 15 bases between the two germline ends. The CDR3, as DNA: TGCGCCAGCAGGAAACAGGGTCGGGGCACTGAAGCTTTCTTT. Translation gives CASRKQGRGTEAFF.

This chain links TRBV18 with TRBJ2-3; 7 positions match TRBD2. Germline V gene sequence: CDR1 KGHSH, CDR2 LQKENI. This CDR3 has 16 residues. V was clipped by 2 bases and J by 0 bases; unmatched bases: 5. The DNA of the CDR3 is TGTGCCAGCTCACCAAAAAGCGGGGCGAGCACAGATACGCAGTATTTT. Its translation is CASSPKSGASTDTQYF.

The chain couples TRBV3-1 (or the pseudogene TRBV3-2) to TRBJ1-2, with 12 bases fitting TRBD1. Germline lookup yields CDR1 LGHDT and CDR2 YNNKEL (reference sequence). The V and J ends lost 3 bases and 6 bases, in that order; junction bases with no gene match: 8. This CDR3 is 16 amino acids long. CDR3 protein: CASSQVPGTGGHGYTF. CDR3 DNA sequence: TGTGCCAGCAGCCAGGTCCCCGGGACAGGGGGCCATGGCTACACCTTC.

The rearrangement links TRBV28 to TRBJ1-3, with D unclear. The germline gives CDR1 MDHEN, CDR2 SYDVKM. This CDR3 is 12 amino acids long. V shed 8 bases and J shed 4 bases, with 9 bases lying between them. CDR3 in DNA: TGTGCCAGCGAGGAAGCGGGAAACACCATATATTTT. Translated: CASEEAGNTIYF.

This clone has just one count. The chain combines TRBV27 with TRBJ1-2, with D perhaps matching TRBD1 (6 bases). V was pared by 2 bases and J by 4 bases, with 11 bases between. The CDR3 is made up of 14 amino acids. From germline, CDR1 is MNHEY and CDR2 SMNVEV (reference sequence). This CDR3 is CASSLRTVLYGYTF. CDR3 in DNA: TGTGCCAGCAGTTTACGGACAGTGCTCTATGGCTACACCTTC.

The rearrangement uses TRBV5-5 and TRBJ2-3; 7 nucleotides align to TRBD2. Losses at the gene ends were 0 bases for V and 2 bases for J; bases not matched to a gene: 6. Germline CDR1 reads SGHKS; CDR2 reads YYEKEE (reference sequence). The CDR3 loop spans 16 amino acids. This CDR3 reads CASSLVGGGHTDTQYF. Here the CDR3 DNA reads TGTGCCAGCAGCTTGGTGGGGGGAGGGCACACAGATACGCAGTATTTT.